This T cell receptor beta chain was profiled in a study of post-analysis software for immune sequencing data (dated by TCRdb to between 2014 and 2017). Context from the whole study: Recorded disease courses included relapsing-remitting, secondary progressive and progressive-relapsing multiple sclerosis, with some patients lacking subtype annotation. The patient repertoires were compared against about 10 previously published healthy control repertoires obtained from donors aged 6 to 25 years. A subset of samples was prepared in parallel using single-end sample barcoding, then pooled and co-amplified after Illumina adapter ligation.

The time point label, read with the paper, signifies: second blood draw from one MS patient after hematopoietic stem cell transplantation. To demonstrate the VDJtools post-analysis software, TCR beta repertoires were profiled from the peripheral blood of 10 to 15 young patients with multiple sclerosis. The multiple sclerosis patients were children and adolescents between about 6 and 16 years of age. Receptors were amplified or captured by PCR. Sequenced on an Illumina HiSeq 2500. To reduce PCR and sequencing biases, unique molecular identifiers were built into the TCR beta cDNA libraries. Roughly 500,000 cDNA molecules were obtained per 1 to 10 million input T cells, so each molecule approximated one T cell. The patient libraries were prepared and sequenced using the same protocol as the earlier healthy control dataset. Within a given batch, samples were prepared together, multiplexed and sequenced on the same HiSeq lane. In the source study's methods: MIGEC was used to process the raw barcoded reads, and molecular identifier groups with only a single read were discarded before consensus assembly and CDR3 extraction. Clonotype tables were post-analysed with VDJtools, normalizing diversity by down-sampling all datasets to the smallest sample size. Repertoire overlap clustering matched CDR3 amino acid but not nucleotide sequences to correct batch-related cross-sample contamination. TCRdb reanalyzed the raw reads on its own, using fastp at Q25 for trimming and MiXCR for clone calling, and kept in-frame beta chains. When rows share a CDR3 protein, they turn into one entry using the most common DNA and genes. These V and J calls are TCRdb output, not the study's own analysis. The sample has 150,000 to 200,000 distinct CDR3 sequences on record, around 36% of them singletons. Over 25% of the sample comes from the top ten.

Sequences SGHRS (CDR1) and YFSETQ (CDR2) are obtained from the germline V gene. Measured from the cysteine to the phenylalanine, the CDR3 is 15 residues long. Of the read, only the CDR3 DNA is kept; its 45 bases are in frame from base 1. V is cut by 7 bases and J by 2 bases, and the space between the germline ends is 18 bases. For this clonotype: Its antigen is not yet known. No per-base quality is available; no much larger clone lies one base away.

Points the paper makes about the study in general: About 5 TRBV segments, including TRBV5-6, TRBV5-1 and TRBV20-1, were significantly more frequent in patients than controls. Strong co-clustering of samples prepared in the same batch was shown by direct clustering with F measure, prompting a batch-effect correction. The multiple sclerosis patient group was slightly younger than the control group. Compared with controls, multiple sclerosis patients had significantly lower normalized Chao1 diversity, a finding suggesting substantial peripheral T-cell clonal expansion.

This clonotype was obtained from a girl aged 10-17 years with multiple sclerosis. Donor details come from another sample of the same person, matched by shared clones. The rearrangement joined TRBV5-1 to TRBJ2-5; the D gene is possibly TRBD1 or TRBD2, with 6 bases matching each. This sample comprised blood, obtained after autologous hematopoietic stem cell transplantation. The CDR3 protein is CASSLLGGSQETQYF. The DNA sequence is as follows: TGCGCCAGCTCCCTCTTGGGGGGCTCACAAGAGACCCAGTACTTC.